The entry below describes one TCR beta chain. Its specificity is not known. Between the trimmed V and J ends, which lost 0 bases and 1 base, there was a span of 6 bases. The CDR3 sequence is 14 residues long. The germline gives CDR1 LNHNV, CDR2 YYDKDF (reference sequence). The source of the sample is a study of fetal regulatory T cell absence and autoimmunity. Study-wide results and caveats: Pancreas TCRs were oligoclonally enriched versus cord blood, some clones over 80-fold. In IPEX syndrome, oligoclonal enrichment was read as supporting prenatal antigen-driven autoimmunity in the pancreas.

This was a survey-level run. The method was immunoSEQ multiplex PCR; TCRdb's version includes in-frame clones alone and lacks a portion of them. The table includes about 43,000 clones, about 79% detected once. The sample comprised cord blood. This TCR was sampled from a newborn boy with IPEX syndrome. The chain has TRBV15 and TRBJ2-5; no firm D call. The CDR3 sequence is CATSRDRVQETQYF. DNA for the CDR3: TGTGCCACCAGCAGAGATCGGGTCCAAGAGACCCAGTACTTC.